Listed below are T cell receptor beta chains from one sample, sequenced in a study of blood T cell repertoires in COVID-19. Sequencing used immunoSEQ multiplex PCR; TCRdb keeps in-frame clones, though not all of them. The sample includes 250,000 to 400,000 clones, about 85% of them seen just once. The sample comprised PBMCs or T cells enriched from blood (not recorded which). The receptors were sampled from a woman in her 30s who had been exposed to COVID-19. The CDR3 runs from the conserved cysteine through the conserved F or W. A D gene is named only where the DNA matches it firmly. Size values are once, few and many counts, or a class for expanded clones, and some rows have none.

d_gene	len	abundance	j_gene	v_gene	CDR3aa	CDR3nt
TRBD2	14	-	TRBJ2-7	TRBV5-4	CASSSSGGPGEQYF	TGTGCCAGCAGCTCTAGCGGGGGGCCGGGCGAGCAGTACTTC
TRBD1	14	-	TRBJ2-3	TRBV6-5	CASPGTGVSDTQYF	TGTGCCAGCCCCGGGACAGGGGTTTCAGATACGCAGTATTTT
TRBD1	15	-	TRBJ1-4	TRBV24-1	CATSDARDRVEKLFF	TGTGCCACCAGTGATGCCCGGGACAGGGTTGAAAAACTGTTTTTT
TRBD1	14	-	TRBJ2-3	TRBV4-2	CASSPQGVTDTQYF	TGTGCCAGCAGCCCTCAGGGGGTAACAGATACGCAGTATTTT
-	14	-	TRBJ1-1	TRBV2	CASNREPANTEAFF	TGTGCCAGTAACAGGGAACCCGCGAACACTGAAGCTTTCTTT
-	16	-	TRBJ1-5	TRBV4-3	CASSQDLGGSNQPQHF	TGCGCCAGCAGCCAAGATCTTGGGGGGAGCAATCAGCCCCAGCATTTT
TRBD1	14	-	TRBJ1-4	TRBV29-1	CSVRTGTGTEKLFF	TGCAGCGTCCGTACCGGGACAGGGACAGAAAAACTGTTTTTT
-	17	-	TRBJ1-4	TRBV14	CASSQDTGNRTNEKLFF	TGTGCCAGCAGCCAAGATACAGGAAATAGAACTAATGAAAAACTGTTTTTT
TRBD1	16	-	TRBJ1-5	TRBV19	CASSRDRDSPNQPQHF	TGTGCCAGTAGTAGGGATCGGGACAGCCCCAATCAGCCCCAGCATTTT
-	12	-	TRBJ2-1	TRBV19	CASSIVRNEQFF	TGTGCCAGTAGTATAGTCAGAAATGAGCAGTTCTTC
-	15	few	TRBJ1-1	TRBV5-1	CASSLRGSDRLEAFF	TGCGCCAGCAGCTTGCGGGGATCCGACAGGTTAGAAGCTTTCTTT
TRBD2	17	once	TRBJ2-2	TRBV7-3	CASSLSGGRWHTGELFF	TGTGCCAGCAGCTTAAGTGGCGGGAGGTGGCACACCGGGGAGCTGTTTTTT
-	11	-	TRBJ1-2	TRBV2	CASSGAYGYTF	TGTGCCAGCAGTGGCGCCTATGGCTACACCTTC
TRBD1	15	-	TRBJ1-2	TRBV9	CASSVGTGGVYGYTF	TGTGCCAGCAGCGTAGGGACAGGGGGCGTCTATGGCTACACCTTC
-	17	few	TRBJ1-6	TRBV7-9	CASSLDWPSRIGSPLHF	TGTGCCAGCAGCTTAGATTGGCCAAGCAGGATTGGTTCACCCCTCCACTTT
-	13	-	TRBJ1-5	TRBV12-3/TRBV12-4	CASSYSSNQPQHF	TGTGCCAGCAGTTATAGTAGCAATCAGCCCCAGCATTTT
-	13	-	TRBJ2-1	TRBV18	CASSNFGVNEQFF	TGTGCCAGCTCAAACTTCGGGGTAAATGAGCAGTTCTTC
TRBD2	15	-	TRBJ2-1	TRBV6-5	CASRPNLAGVGEQFF	TGTGCCAGCAGACCCAATTTAGCGGGAGTAGGGGAGCAGTTCTTC
TRBD1	15	-	TRBJ2-5	TRBV28	CASSLEQGAGETQYF	TGTGCCAGCAGTTTAGAACAGGGGGCCGGAGAGACCCAGTACTTC
TRBD2	16	once	TRBJ2-7	TRBV13	CASSSSGTTTSYEQYF	TGTGCCAGCAGCTCCTCCGGGACTACAACTTCATACGAGCAGTACTTC
-	13	-	TRBJ1-4	TRBV30	CAWSVRHGEKLFF	TGTGCCTGGAGTGTGAGACATGGTGAAAAACTGTTTTTT
-	14	-	TRBJ1-4	TRBV6-1	CASSEVEASEKLFF	TGTGCCAGCAGTGAAGTTGAAGCCTCTGAAAAACTGTTTTTT
-	12	many	TRBJ2-1	TRBV2	CASTLYTSEQFF	TGTGCCAGCACCCTTTATACTTCTGAGCAGTTCTTC
-	14	-	TRBJ2-2	TRBV5-1	CASSSSSNTGELFF	TGCGCCAGCAGCTCATCATCGAACACCGGGGAGCTGTTTTTT
-	15	many	TRBJ2-1	TRBV9	CASSVQVSSYNEQFF	TGTGCCAGCAGCGTACAGGTGAGCTCCTACAATGAGCAGTTCTTC
TRBD1	18	-	TRBJ2-1	TRBV11-2	CASSFRAQDRLGVDEQFF	TGTGCCAGCAGCTTCCGCGCCCAGGACAGGCTAGGCGTCGATGAGCAGTTCTTC
-	14	once	TRBJ1-1	TRBV4-3	CASRKSGGGTEAFF	TGCGCCAGCAGAAAGAGTGGGGGGGGCACTGAAGCTTTCTTT
-	15	-	TRBJ2-4	TRBV7-9	CASSNSGETKNIQYF	TGTGCCAGCAGCAACTCCGGGGAAACCAAAAACATTCAGTACTTC
-	12	-	TRBJ2-5	TRBV11-2	CASSINQETQYF	TGTGCCAGCAGCATAAATCAAGAGACCCAGTACTTC
TRBD2	17	once	TRBJ2-7	TRBV3-1/TRBV3-2	CASSKEKVGLAAYEQYF	TGTGCCAGCAGCAAAGAGAAAGTCGGACTAGCGGCCTACGAGCAGTACTTC
-	16	-	TRBJ2-2	TRBV18	CASSPPGARNTGELFF	TGTGCCAGCTCACCACCGGGGGCCCGGAACACCGGGGAGCTGTTTTTT